Listed below are T cell receptor beta chains from one sample, sequenced in a study of vaccination and CD4 T cells after COVID-19. Using its own MiXCR run on the PCR reads, TCRdb lists one record per CDR3 protein. The data contain approximately 40,000 distinct CDR3 sequences, 36% of them seen just once; the ten biggest clones take up 5.8%. Specimen: CD4+ T cells from blood, collected about 7 months after SARS-CoV-2 vaccination. The receptors come from a human donor who had recovered from COVID-19. CDR3s include the opening cysteine and the closing phenylalanine or tryptophan. Each record gives: J gene, V gene, clone size, D gene, CDR3 DNA, CDR3 protein. A D gene is named only where the DNA matches it firmly. Clone size is given for some rows only: seen once, a few or many times, or a class if the clone is expanded.

J: TRBJ2-1
V: TRBV29-1
size: .
D: TRBD2
DNA: TGCAGCGCTCGGACTAGCGGGAGTCTCGAGCAGTTCTTC
CDR3: CSARTSGSLEQFF

J: TRBJ2-5
V: TRBV5-1
size: .
D: TRBD1
DNA: TGCGCCAGTACCCGCGGACAGGGACAAGAGACCCAGTACTTC
CDR3: CASTRGQGQETQYF

J: TRBJ2-1
V: TRBV7-2
size: few
D: TRBD2
DNA: TGTGCCAGCAGCCTAGGGGGGGCGGGAGGTTACAATGAGCAGTTCTTC
CDR3: CASSLGGAGGYNEQFF

J: TRBJ1-2
V: TRBV28
size: few
D: .
DNA: TGTGCCAGCAGTCTCGACGGGACTAGCTATGGCTACACCTTC
CDR3: CASSLDGTSYGYTF

J: TRBJ2-3
V: TRBV27
size: few
D: .
DNA: TGTGCCAGCAGTTTGAAGCTACGGGGCACAGATACGCAGTATTTT
CDR3: CASSLKLRGTDTQYF

J: TRBJ2-5
V: TRBV7-9
size: .
D: TRBD2
DNA: TGTGCCAGCAGCTTAACTAGCGGACTACAAGAGACCCAGTACTTC
CDR3: CASSLTSGLQETQYF

J: TRBJ1-6
V: TRBV6-1
size: few
D: .
DNA: TGTGCCAGCAGTGGGGTTAAAGATTCACCCCTCCACTTT
CDR3: CASSGVKDSPLHF

J: TRBJ2-2
V: TRBV6-2/TRBV6-3
size: .
D: .
DNA: TGTGCCAGCCGGACCCTAAACACCGGGGAGCTGTTTTTT
CDR3: CASRTLNTGELFF

J: TRBJ2-7
V: TRBV7-3
size: few
D: TRBD1
DNA: TGTGCCAGCAGCCCAAGACAGGGCCCTACCTACGAGCAGTACTTC
CDR3: CASSPRQGPTYEQYF

J: TRBJ1-2
V: TRBV20-1
size: .
D: .
DNA: TGCAGTGCTAGAGATGGCTACACCTTC
CDR3: CSARDGYTF

J: TRBJ2-5
V: TRBV11-2
size: .
D: TRBD1
DNA: TGTGCCAGCAGCCTAGGGCCAACGACAGGGATTGAGACCCAGTACTTC
CDR3: CASSLGPTTGIETQYF

J: TRBJ1-6
V: TRBV21-1
size: few
D: .
DNA: TGTGCCAGCAGCAAGCTGGGATTGTGTAATTCACCCCTCCACTTT
CDR3: CASSKLGLCNSPLHF

J: TRBJ2-7
V: TRBV28
size: .
D: .
DNA: TGTGCCAGCAGTTCCGGACCTACCTACGAGCAGTACTTC
CDR3: CASSSGPTYEQYF

J: TRBJ2-7
V: TRBV20-1
size: .
D: .
DNA: TGCAGTGCTAGCCGTCAGGAATACGAGCAGTACTTC
CDR3: CSASRQEYEQYF

J: TRBJ2-1
V: TRBV6-1
size: few
D: TRBD1
DNA: TGTGCCAGTAGCGACAGGGGGTCCAATGAGCAGTTCTTC
CDR3: CASSDRGSNEQFF

J: TRBJ2-1
V: TRBV27
size: .
D: .
DNA: TGTGCCAGCAGTTTATCGGCCCGGTACAATGAGCAGTTCTTC
CDR3: CASSLSARYNEQFF

J: TRBJ1-6
V: TRBV7-8
size: .
D: .
DNA: TGTGCCAGCAGCTCCTCGTCCCCAGGATTTTCACCCCTCCACTTT
CDR3: CASSSSSPGFSPLHF

J: TRBJ2-7
V: TRBV28
size: .
D: TRBD1
DNA: TGTGCCAGCAGAAGACAGGGGGCGAGTGAGCAGTACTTC
CDR3: CASRRQGASEQYF

J: TRBJ2-1
V: TRBV6-5
size: few
D: .
DNA: TGTGCCAGCAGTTGGGTGGACTACAATGAGCAGTTCTTC
CDR3: CASSWVDYNEQFF

J: TRBJ2-5
V: TRBV20-1
size: .
D: TRBD2
DNA: TGCAGTGCCCAGCCCGGGACTAGCGGGACTCTAGGGACCCAGTACTTC
CDR3: CSAQPGTSGTLGTQYF

J: TRBJ2-1
V: TRBV7-2
size: .
D: .
DNA: TGTGCCAGCAGCTCATGGGGGCGGGAGAATTTCAATGAGCAGTTCTTC
CDR3: CASSSWGRENFNEQFF

J: TRBJ2-3
V: TRBV15
size: .
D: TRBD1
DNA: TGTGCCACCAGCAGAGGTGGGACAGGGGGTACAGATACGCAGTATTTT
CDR3: CATSRGGTGGTDTQYF

J: TRBJ2-7
V: TRBV10-2
size: .
D: .
DNA: TGCGCCAGCAGTGATCACCGCTCCTACGAGCAGTACTTC
CDR3: CASSDHRSYEQYF

J: TRBJ2-2
V: TRBV6-4
size: many
D: TRBD2
DNA: TGTGCCAGCAGTGAAAGCGGGAGCACCGGGGAGCTGTTTTTT
CDR3: CASSESGSTGELFF

J: TRBJ2-5
V: TRBV25-1
size: .
D: TRBD1
DNA: TGTGCCAGCAGTGATAGGGACAGGGCTACACAAGAGACCCAGTACTTC
CDR3: CASSDRDRATQETQYF

J: TRBJ2-5
V: TRBV28
size: few
D: .
DNA: TGTGCCAGCAGTTTAAATGCGCAAGAGACCCAGTACTTC
CDR3: CASSLNAQETQYF

J: TRBJ2-3
V: TRBV4-1
size: .
D: TRBD1
DNA: TGCGCCAGCAGCCCCCCGGGACAGGGTTTGGATACGCAGTATTTT
CDR3: CASSPPGQGLDTQYF

J: TRBJ1-2
V: TRBV7-9
size: .
D: TRBD1
DNA: TGTGCCAGCAGACCGACAGGGGGCGGCTATGGCTACACCTTC
CDR3: CASRPTGGGYGYTF

J: TRBJ2-1
V: TRBV28
size: .
D: .
DNA: TGTGCCAGCAGTTTATTACCGCGGACCATCGGTGAGCAGTTCTTC
CDR3: CASSLLPRTIGEQFF

J: TRBJ2-7
V: TRBV6-1
size: .
D: TRBD1
DNA: TGTGCCAGCAGGAGGGACAGAGCCTACGAGCAGTACTTC
CDR3: CASRRDRAYEQYF

J: TRBJ2-2
V: TRBV7-3
size: .
D: .
DNA: TGTGCCAGCAGCCCAGAGCTGACAGCGACCGGGGAGCTGTTTTTT
CDR3: CASSPELTATGELFF

J: TRBJ2-7
V: TRBV28
size: .
D: TRBD2
DNA: TGTGCCAGCAGAAAACTAGCGGGAGGGTTAGAACAGTACTTC
CDR3: CASRKLAGGLEQYF

J: TRBJ1-5
V: TRBV25-1
size: .
D: .
DNA: TGTGCCAGCAGTGAATTCGAGGGGCAGCCCCAGCATTTT
CDR3: CASSEFEGQPQHF

J: TRBJ2-3
V: TRBV19
size: few
D: TRBD2
DNA: TGTGCCAGTAGCCCAATAGCGGGAGAGGCAGATACGCAGTATTTT
CDR3: CASSPIAGEADTQYF

J: TRBJ1-1
V: TRBV20-1
size: .
D: .
DNA: TGCAGTGCTAGAGATTTGGGGTCGAACACTGAAGCTTTCTTT
CDR3: CSARDLGSNTEAFF

J: TRBJ1-6
V: TRBV11-2
size: .
D: TRBD1
DNA: TGTGCCAGCAGCTTATACAGGGGAGGTTCACCCCTCCACTTT
CDR3: CASSLYRGGSPLHF

J: TRBJ2-3
V: TRBV7-9
size: few
D: .
DNA: TGTGCCAGCAACAAAGCATCCTACACAGATACGCAGTATTTT
CDR3: CASNKASYTDTQYF

J: TRBJ2-7
V: TRBV10-3
size: .
D: TRBD1
DNA: TGTGCCATCAGGCCGGGACAGGGAACCGAGCAGTACTTC
CDR3: CAIRPGQGTEQYF

J: TRBJ2-1
V: TRBV28
size: .
D: TRBD2
DNA: TGTGCCAGCAGCGGGACTAGCGAACCCTACAATGAGCAGTTCTTC
CDR3: CASSGTSEPYNEQFF

J: TRBJ1-2
V: TRBV18
size: few
D: .
DNA: TGTGCCAGCTCACCCTCCGCAGGGCGCTATGGCTACACCTTC
CDR3: CASSPSAGRYGYTF

J: TRBJ1-5
V: TRBV19
size: few
D: .
DNA: TGTGCCAGTAGTATAATCCGGGCAGCCGATCAGCCCCAGCATTTT
CDR3: CASSIIRAADQPQHF

J: TRBJ2-2
V: TRBV6-1
size: few
D: .
DNA: TGTGCCAGCAGTGTTCGTACCGGGGAGCTGTTTTTT
CDR3: CASSVRTGELFF

J: TRBJ2-2
V: TRBV20-1
size: few
D: TRBD2
DNA: TGCAGTGCTAGTGGGGAGGCGGGGGCGAACACCGGGGAGCTGTTTTTT
CDR3: CSASGEAGANTGELFF

J: TRBJ1-5
V: TRBV28
size: .
D: .
DNA: TGTGCCAGCAGTTCCAACGGAGGGAGGGCTGTTCAGCCCCAGCATTTT
CDR3: CASSSNGGRAVQPQHF

J: TRBJ2-1
V: TRBV24-1
size: .
D: TRBD1
DNA: TGTGCCACCAGTGACCCCGGGACAGGGTCGAACAATGAGCAGTTCTTC
CDR3: CATSDPGTGSNNEQFF

J: TRBJ2-7
V: TRBV20-1
size: .
D: .
DNA: TGCAGTGCTAGAGGTCGGGTAGCCTACGAGCAGTACTTC
CDR3: CSARGRVAYEQYF

J: TRBJ2-1
V: TRBV20-1
size: .
D: TRBD2
DNA: TGCAGTGCTAGAGTAGCTAGCGGGAGTAAGTACAATGAGCAGTTCTTC
CDR3: CSARVASGSKYNEQFF

J: TRBJ2-5
V: TRBV28
size: few
D: TRBD2
DNA: TGTGCCAGCAACCTAGCGGGATCGCGCCAAGAGACCCAGTACTTC
CDR3: CASNLAGSRQETQYF

J: TRBJ2-1
V: TRBV15
size: .
D: TRBD2
DNA: TGTGCCACCAGCAGCCGGACTAGCGGTTCCTACAATGAGCAGTTCTTC
CDR3: CATSSRTSGSYNEQFF

J: TRBJ2-5
V: TRBV5-6
size: .
D: .
DNA: TGTGCCAGCAGCTGGCGGGACCAAGAGACCCAGTACTTC
CDR3: CASSWRDQETQYF

J: TRBJ2-5
V: TRBV4-1
size: .
D: .
DNA: TGCGCCAGCAGCCAAGGCCAGGGGGGGCAGGGTGAGACCCAGTACTTC
CDR3: CASSQGQGGQGETQYF

J: TRBJ2-3
V: TRBV27
size: .
D: .
DNA: TGTGCCAGCAGTTGGTTTGCACTTAGCACAGATACGCAGTATTTT
CDR3: CASSWFALSTDTQYF

J: TRBJ2-1
V: TRBV7-2
size: .
D: TRBD2
DNA: TGTGCCAGCAGCCGCAGCGGGAGGGCCGAGATATACAATGAGCAGTTCTTC
CDR3: CASSRSGRAEIYNEQFF

J: TRBJ1-5
V: TRBV28
size: .
D: .
DNA: TGTGCCAGCAGTTTCCTTGGGGGCAATCAGCCCCAGCATTTT
CDR3: CASSFLGGNQPQHF